Following are 11 T cell receptor beta chains from one sample sequenced in a study of early T cells in non-severe SARS-CoV-2 infection. TCRdb redid the calling of the 5' RACE reads with MiXCR, one entry per CDR3 protein. The table has 80,000 or so distinct CDR3 sequences, approximately 10% seen once. This sample comprised whole blood, obtained at baseline. The receptors were gathered from an adult who was a healthcare worker with PCR-confirmed SARS-CoV-2 infection or an uninfected control (not recorded which).

The chain joins TRBV9 to TRBJ2-7; the match to TRBD1 covers 9 bases. The V and J ends lost 0 bases and 4 bases, in that order; junction bases with no gene match: 5. The CDR3 is made up of 15 amino acids. In germline, CDR1 is SGDLS, CDR2 YYNGEE. Here the CDR3 reads CASSVGQGVLYEQYF. The CDR3 bases are TGTGCCAGCAGCGTAGGACAGGGGGTGTTATACGAGCAGTACTTC.

This rearrangement joins TRBV4-1 to TRBJ2-1; 12 bases map to TRBD1. Germline V gene lookup returns CDR1 MGHRA and CDR2 YSYEKL. The CDR3 is 16 amino acids. Germline trimming cut 3 bases from V and 6 bases from J; bases unmatched to any gene: 6. CDR3 coding DNA: TGCGCCAGCAGCCAGACCGGGACAGGGGGCCGCAATGAGCAGTTCTTC. This translates into CASSQTGTGGRNEQFF.

This chain connects TRBV28 to TRBJ2-2; D is perhaps TRBD1 (6 bases). The CDR3 length is 13 residues. The V gene's germline CDR1 is MDHEN and CDR2 SYDVKM. Here the CDR3 DNA reads TGTGGCACCGGGACACCAGGCACCGGGGAGCTGTTTTTT. This encodes CGTGTPGTGELFF.

The chain employs TRBV29-1 and TRBJ1-2; 8 bases align to TRBD1. The CDR3 extends over 11 amino acids. Germline V lookup: CDR1 SQVTM, CDR2 ANQGSEA. The CDR3 DNA sequence: TGCGGCGGGGGACAGGCTTATGGCTACACCTTC. Residues: CGGGQAYGYTF.

The chain combines TRBV27 with TRBJ1-2; a possible D gene is TRBD1 (6 bases). Trimming took 3 bases from V and 8 from J, leaving 10 bases between them. CDR3 length: 12 amino acids. The germline gives CDR1 MNHEY, CDR2 SMNVEV (reference sequence). The CDR3 nucleotides read TGTGCCAGCAGTTTTGCAGGGGACGGCTACACCTTC. Its protein is CASSFAGDGYTF.

This clonotype was observed many times. The chain carries TRBV5-1 and TRBJ1-1; 7 nucleotides match TRBD1. Germline-derived CDR1 and CDR2 are SGHRS and YFSETQ. The length of the CDR3 is 15 residues. V gave up 1 base and J gave up 4 bases; unmatched junction bases: 7. The CDR3 nucleotides are TGCGCCAGCAGCTTGAGAACAGGGGACGGCACTGAAGCTTTCTTT. Amino acids: CASSLRTGDGTEAFF.

This chain uses TRBV27 with TRBJ1-1; 9 nucleotides match TRBD1. J was trimmed by 2 bases and V by 5 bases; bases with no gene match: 3. The CDR3 is made up of 14 amino acids. The germline V gene has CDR1 MNHEY and CDR2 SMNVEV (reference sequence). DNA for the CDR3: TGTGCCAGCAGTCGGGACAGGGTAAACACTGAAGCTTTCTTT. Amino acids: CASSRDRVNTEAFF.

There are many counts of this clonotype. J is TRBJ1-1 and V is TRBV6-6; 9 bases map to TRBD1. The CDR3 length is 13 residues. CDR1 and CDR2 (germline): MNHNY, SVGAGI (reference sequence). Trimming cost V 2 bases and J 5 bases; bases outside gene matches: 0. CDR3 protein: CASSYGQGTEAFF. DNA for the CDR3: TGTGCCAGCAGTTACGGACAGGGGACTGAAGCTTTCTTT.

Points on this clonotype: Given a much more abundant clone one base away, this may be a read error. The DNA for the CDR3 is TGTGCCAGCGTAGACTGGGGTAATTCACCCCTCCACTTT. Amino acid sequence: CASVDWGNSPLHF. J is TRBJ1-6 and V is TRBV7-9; no reliable D call. Germline lookup yields CDR1 SEHNR and CDR2 FQNEAQ (reference sequence). There are 13 residues in the CDR3. Trimming took 8 bases from V and 6 from J, leaving 11 bases between them.

This clonotype was counted a few times. J is TRBJ1-2 and V is TRBV27; D is unclear. V was pared by 8 bases and J by 5 bases, with 9 bases between. CDR3 size: 11 residues. Germline V gives CDR1 MNHEY, CDR2 SMNVEV (reference sequence). CDR3 nucleotide sequence: TGTGCCAGCCTACGGGAATATGGCTACACCTTC. It is translated as CASLREYGYTF.

Concerning this clonotype itself: Mismatch with germline at one junction end may stem from a read error. This chain connects TRBV11-2 to TRBJ2-7; no firm D call. The CDR3 covers 14 residues. Germline CDR1 and CDR2: SGHAT and FQNNGV. The CDR3 DNA reads as TGTGCCAGCAGCTTAGAAACCTCGCCATACGGGCAGTACTTC. Encoded protein: CASSLETSPYGQYF.